The 20 T cell receptor beta chains in this list originate from one sample, sequenced in a study of Graves' ophthalmopathy and Graves' hyperthyroidism. Amplification of the TCR beta CDR3 regions used RNA transcripts (as template). HTBI primers served in a first-round RT-PCR, which a second-round multiplex PCR followed. MiXCR, applied by TCRdb to the multiplex PCR reads, yields one record per CDR3 protein. The sample has some 1.1 million distinct CDR3 sequences, less than 45% seen once. The sample was peripheral blood or thyroid tissue (not recorded which). These receptors all stem from an adult man with Graves' hyperthyroidism.

This clonotype has a count of ten or more. The rearrangement uses TRBV5-1 and TRBJ2-6; no definite D call. Looked up from germline, CDR1 is SGHRS and CDR2 is YFSETQ. V lost 2 bases, J lost 0 bases, and 9 bases lay in between. CDR3 length: 16 residues. This CDR3 is CASSFRPFSGANVLTF. Written as DNA, the CDR3 is TGCGCCAGCAGCTTTAGGCCCTTCTCTGGGGCCAACGTCCTGACTTTC.

This clonotype was observed a handful of times. The V and J genes are TRBV6-5 and TRBJ1-1; D possibly corresponds to TRBD1 (5 bases). Germline V gene sequence: CDR1 MNHEY, CDR2 SVGAGI. The V end lost 5 bases, the J end lost 10 bases, and 14 bases lay between the germline ends. This CDR3 region has 12 residues. CDR3 coding DNA: TGTGCCAGCAGTGACGAACAGGATAGAGCTTTCTTT. It codes for CASSDEQDRAFF.

A few counts support this clonotype. The DNA for the CDR3 is TGTGCCAGCAGTGTATCCAACTACGAGCAGTACTTC. Translation: CASSVSNYEQYF. This chain uses TRBV25-1 with TRBJ2-7; D gene ambiguous. Germline V gene lookup returns CDR1 MGHDK and CDR2 SYGVNS. The CDR3 extends over 12 amino acids. Trimming removed 4 bases at V and 3 bases at J, with 7 bases between.

In regard to this clonotype: A single base separates this from a much larger clone, so it may be a read error. V gene TRBV20-1 combines with J gene TRBJ1-6; 12 bases match TRBD1. The CDR3 runs 14 residues. With V trimmed by 2 bases and J by 9 bases, 2 bases remained unmatched. Germline V gene data show CDR1 as DFQATT and CDR2 as SNEGSKA (reference sequence). In DNA, the CDR3 is TGCAGTGCTAGACCGGGACAGGGGGCTTCACCCCTCCACTTT. It codes for CSARPGQGASPLHF.

This clonotype came up a few times. The chain uses TRBV5-1 and TRBJ1-5; unclear D gene. The V and J ends lost 2 bases and 6 bases respectively, with 9 bases between them. CDR1 SGHRS and CDR2 YFSETQ come from the germline V gene. The CDR3 is 13 residues long. The CDR3 DNA follows: TGCGCCAGCAGCTTAACTGAAGGTCAGCCCCAGCATTTT. Protein: CASSLTEGQPQHF.

The V gene is TRBV6-2 or TRBV6-3, the J gene TRBJ1-2; weak D call: TRBD1 (6 bases). The germline gives CDR1 MNHEY, CDR2 SVGEGT. This CDR3 contains 12 residues. Trimming pared 6 bases from V and 4 bases from J, leaving 9 bases between. CDR3 region: CASRTGLYGYTF. CDR3 bases: TGTGCCAGCAGAACAGGGCTCTATGGCTACACCTTC.

CDR3: CASSLILPGQGGGYTF. CDR3 nucleotides: TGTGCCAGCAGCCTCATTTTACCGGGACAGGGAGGGGGCTACACCTTC. The V gene is TRBV12-3 or TRBV12-4, the J gene TRBJ1-2; TRBD1 matches at 9 bases. This CDR3 has 16 amino acids. J was trimmed by 8 bases and V by 6 bases; bases with no gene match: 16.

As concerns this clonotype: Being one base from a much bigger clone, this may be a read error. The rearrangement joins TRBV19 to TRBJ1-5, with D unclear. This CDR3 region has 16 residues. Looked up from germline, CDR1 is LNHDA and CDR2 is SQIVND (reference sequence). The CDR3: CASSIYVWNSNQPRHF. CDR3 nucleotides: TGTGCCAGTAGTATTTATGTGTGGAATAGCAATCAGCCCCGGCATTTT.

This clonotype was counted a few times. A much larger clone lies one base from this, so it may be a read error. The J gene is TRBJ2-2, the V gene TRBV19, with 8 bases identical to TRBD1. The CDR3 extends over 15 amino acids. The V gene end was trimmed by 11 bases and the J gene end by 1 base; junction bases not matched to a gene: 9. Per the germline V gene, CDR1 is LNHDA and CDR2 is SQIVND (reference sequence). CDR3 bases: TGTGCCGCTCTCACCGGGACAGGGAACACCGGGGAGCTGTTTTTT. Its translation is CAALTGTGNTGELFF.

This clonotype has more than one count but fewer than ten. The rearrangement joins TRBV7-8 to TRBJ1-5; D unresolved. The length of the CDR3 is 14 residues. V shed 4 bases and J shed 7 bases, with 14 bases lying between them. The germline V gene encodes CDR1 SGHVS and CDR2 FQNEAQ. DNA of the CDR3: TGTGCCAGCAGCTACCTATTAGGTTGGCAGCCCCAGCATTTT. The encoded protein is CASSYLLGWQPQHF.

The chain joins TRBV7-2 to TRBJ1-2; D gene ambiguous. Per germline, CDR1 SGHTA and CDR2 FQGNSA. Trimming removed 1 base from V and 6 bases from J, with 15 bases in between. This CDR3 contains 15 residues. CDR3 amino acids: CASSLEPGGHDGYTF. CDR3 coding DNA: TGTGCCAGCAGCTTAGAGCCGGGAGGGCACGATGGCTACACCTTC.

This clonotype was counted a single time. The chain uses TRBV2 and TRBJ1-2; weak D call: TRBD1 (6 bases). This CDR3 has 14 amino acids. Trimming pared 6 bases from V and 3 bases from J, leaving 14 bases between. CDR1 and CDR2 (germline): SNHLY, FYNNEI. The CDR3 nucleotides read TGTGCCAGCAGATTGGCCGGGACATACTATGGCTACACCTTC. Translating gives CASRLAGTYYGYTF. Variable domain in full (rest from reference TRBV2 and TRBJ1-2): EPEVTQTPSHQVTQMGQEVILRCVPISNHLYFYWYRQILGQKVEFLVSFYNNEISEKSEIFDDQFSVERPDGSNFTLKIRSTKLEDSAMYFCASRLAGTYYGYTFGSGTRLTVV.

This clonotype was counted between two and nine times. The chain employs TRBV10-2 and TRBJ1-6; D remains ambiguous. This CDR3 spans 13 amino acids. Trimming shortened V by 3 bases and J by 9 bases, and 9 bases separated the two germline ends. CDR1 WSHSY and CDR2 SAAADI come from the germline V gene. The CDR3 spells CASSDRGGSPLHF. CDR3 nucleotide sequence: TGCGCCAGCAGTGACCGGGGAGGTTCACCCCTCCACTTT.

This clonotype was seen more than once but under ten times. A read error may produce the germline difference seen at one junction end. The V gene is TRBV29-1, the J gene TRBJ2-5, with D possibly matching TRBD2 (7 bases). The CDR3 consists of 13 residues. Looked up from germline, CDR1 is SQVTM and CDR2 is ANQGSEA. CDR3 residues: CSLEGGGQETQYF. As DNA, the CDR3 is TGCAGCCTTGAGGGGGGGGGTCAAGAGACCCAGTACTTC.

This clonotype was detected once. CDR3 sequence (DNA): TGTGCCATCAGCAGGGACAGATCTGGGGCCAACGTCCTGACTTTC. It encodes CAISRDRSGANVLTF. This chain connects TRBV10-3 to TRBJ2-6, with TRBD1 matching over 7 bases. The CDR3 has 15 amino acids. J gave up 1 base and V 6 bases, and 3 bases lay outside the gene matches. Germline V gene data show CDR1 as ENHRY and CDR2 as SYGVKD.

The chain links TRBV2 to TRBJ2-5; maybe TRBD1 (6 bases). V shed 8 bases and J shed 0 bases, with 19 bases lying between them. Per germline, CDR1 SNHLY and CDR2 FYNNEI. The CDR3 spans 16 residues. The CDR3 sequence: CASGVALRDNQETQYF. The CDR3 coding sequence is TGTGCCAGCGGGGTGGCCCTCCGGGACAACCAAGAGACCCAGTACTTC. Together with reference TRBV2 and TRBJ2-5, the CDR3 gives the full variable domain: EPEVTQTPSHQVTQMGQEVILRCVPISNHLYFYWYRQILGQKVEFLVSFYNNEISEKSEIFDDQFSVERPDGSNFTLKIRSTKLEDSAMYFCASGVALRDNQETQYFGPGTRLLVL.

This clonotype was detected only a few times. In nucleotides, the CDR3 is TGTGCCAGCAGCCAAGTTGCCGGACAAGCCGAGGAGACCCAGTACTTC. Translated: CASSQVAGQAEETQYF. The V gene is TRBV9, the J gene TRBJ2-5; D may be TRBD1 (5 bases). CDR1 is SGDLS and CDR2 is YYNGEE in the germline V gene. This CDR3 region has 16 residues. Trimming removed 4 bases at V and 5 bases at J, with 21 bases between.

There are many counts of this clonotype. This chain links TRBV9 with TRBJ1-1; 9 bases map to TRBD1. The CDR3 contains 15 residues. Germline values: CDR1 SGDLS, CDR2 YYNGEE. V was pared by 3 bases and J by 4 bases, with 7 bases of the junction left unmatched. The CDR3 DNA reads as TGTGCCAGCAGCGAGGGACAGGGTGGGGGCACTGAAGCTTTCTTT. This translates into CASSEGQGGGTEAFF.

This clonotype was seen a handful of times. The gene calls are TRBV4-1 and TRBJ1-3, with no clear D. The CDR3 spans 15 residues. Deletions cut 1 base from V and 1 base from J, with 8 bases between. Germline values: CDR1 MGHRA, CDR2 YSYEKL. The DNA of the CDR3 is TGCGCCAGCAGCCAAGGGACGCGATCTGGAAACACCATATATTTT. Translated, it gives CASSQGTRSGNTIYF.

Concerning this clonotype: It may be a read error: a sequence one base away is much more abundant. The chain joins TRBV29-1 to TRBJ2-2; tentative D call: TRBD2 (5 bases). Germline V CDR1 and CDR2: SQVTM, ANQGSEA. The CDR3 length is 12 residues. The CDR3 protein is CSVVGSTGELVF. The CDR3 DNA reads TGCAGCGTTGTTGGGAGCACCGGGGAGCTGGTTTTT.